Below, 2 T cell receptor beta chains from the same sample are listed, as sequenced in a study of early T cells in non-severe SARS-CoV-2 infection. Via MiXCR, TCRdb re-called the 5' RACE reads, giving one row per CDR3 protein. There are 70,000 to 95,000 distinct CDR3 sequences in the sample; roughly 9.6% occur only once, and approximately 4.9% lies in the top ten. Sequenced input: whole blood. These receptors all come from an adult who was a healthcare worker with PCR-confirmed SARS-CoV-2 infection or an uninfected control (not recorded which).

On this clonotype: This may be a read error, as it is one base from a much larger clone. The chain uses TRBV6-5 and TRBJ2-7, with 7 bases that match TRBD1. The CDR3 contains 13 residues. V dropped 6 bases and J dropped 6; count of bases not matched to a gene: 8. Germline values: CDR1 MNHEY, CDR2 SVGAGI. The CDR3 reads CASSPGTAFEQYF. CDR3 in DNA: TGTGCCAGCAGCCCCGGGACAGCATTCGAGCAGTACTTC.

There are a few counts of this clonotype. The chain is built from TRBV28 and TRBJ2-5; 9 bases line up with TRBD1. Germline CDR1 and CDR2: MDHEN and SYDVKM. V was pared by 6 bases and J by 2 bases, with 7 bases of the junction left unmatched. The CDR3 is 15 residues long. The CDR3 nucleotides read TGTGCCAGCAGACCCGGACAGGGGCAGCAAGAGACCCAGTACTTC. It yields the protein CASRPGQGQQETQYF.